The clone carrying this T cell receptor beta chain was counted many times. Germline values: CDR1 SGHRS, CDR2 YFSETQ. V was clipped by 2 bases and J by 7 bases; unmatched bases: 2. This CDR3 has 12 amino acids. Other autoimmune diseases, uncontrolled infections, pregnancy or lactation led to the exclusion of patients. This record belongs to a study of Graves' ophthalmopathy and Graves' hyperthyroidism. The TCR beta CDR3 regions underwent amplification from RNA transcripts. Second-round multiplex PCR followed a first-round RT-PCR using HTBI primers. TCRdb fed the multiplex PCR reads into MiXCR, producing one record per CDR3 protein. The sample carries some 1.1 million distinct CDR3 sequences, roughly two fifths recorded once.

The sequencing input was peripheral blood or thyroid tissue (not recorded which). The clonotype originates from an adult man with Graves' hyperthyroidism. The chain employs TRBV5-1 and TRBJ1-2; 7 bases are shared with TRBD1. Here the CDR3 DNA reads TGCGCCAGCAGCTTCCAGGGGGGTGGCTACACCTTC. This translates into CASSFQGGGYTF.